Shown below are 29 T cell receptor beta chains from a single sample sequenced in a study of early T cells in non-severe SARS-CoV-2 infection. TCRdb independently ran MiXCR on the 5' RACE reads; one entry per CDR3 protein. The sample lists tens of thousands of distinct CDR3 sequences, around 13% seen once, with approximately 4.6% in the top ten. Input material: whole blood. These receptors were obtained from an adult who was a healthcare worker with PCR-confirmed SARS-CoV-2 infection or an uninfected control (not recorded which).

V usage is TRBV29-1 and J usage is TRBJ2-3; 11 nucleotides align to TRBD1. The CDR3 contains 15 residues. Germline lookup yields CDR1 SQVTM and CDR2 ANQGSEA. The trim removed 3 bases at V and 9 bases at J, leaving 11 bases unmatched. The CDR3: CSVDLWDRGKTTQYF. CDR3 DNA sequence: TGCAGCGTTGATCTCTGGGACAGGGGGAAAACCACGCAGTATTTT.

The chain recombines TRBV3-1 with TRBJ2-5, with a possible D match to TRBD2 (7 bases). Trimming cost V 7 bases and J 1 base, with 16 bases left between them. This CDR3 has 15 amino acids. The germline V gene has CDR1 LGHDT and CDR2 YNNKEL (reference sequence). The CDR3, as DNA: TGTGCCAGCAAAGGAAAGGCGGGGGCCCAAGAGACCCAGTACTTC. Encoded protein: CASKGKAGAQETQYF.

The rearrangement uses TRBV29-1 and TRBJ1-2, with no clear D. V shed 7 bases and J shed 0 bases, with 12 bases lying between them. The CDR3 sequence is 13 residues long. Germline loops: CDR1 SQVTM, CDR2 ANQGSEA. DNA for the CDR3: TGCAGCGCCGGACGGGAAGCTAACTATGGCTACACCTTC. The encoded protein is CSAGREANYGYTF.

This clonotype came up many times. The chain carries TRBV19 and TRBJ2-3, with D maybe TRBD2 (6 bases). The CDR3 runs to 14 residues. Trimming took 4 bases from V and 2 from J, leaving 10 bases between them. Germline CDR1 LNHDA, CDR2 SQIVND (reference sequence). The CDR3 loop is CASSKGTLTDTQYF. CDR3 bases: TGTGCCAGTAGTAAAGGGACTCTCACAGATACGCAGTATTTT.

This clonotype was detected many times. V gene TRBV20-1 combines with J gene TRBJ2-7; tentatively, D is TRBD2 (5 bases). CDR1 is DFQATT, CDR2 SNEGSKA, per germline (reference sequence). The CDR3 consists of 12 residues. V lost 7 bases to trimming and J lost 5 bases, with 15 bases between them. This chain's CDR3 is CSGRRVGDEQYF. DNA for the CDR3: TGCAGTGGCCGACGGGTCGGGGACGAGCAGTACTTC.

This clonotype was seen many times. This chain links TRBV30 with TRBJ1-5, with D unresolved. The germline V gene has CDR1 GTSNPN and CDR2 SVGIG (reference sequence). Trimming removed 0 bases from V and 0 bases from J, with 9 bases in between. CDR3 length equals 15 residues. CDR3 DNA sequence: TGTGCCTGGAGTGTCGGTGGGTATAGCAATCAGCCCCAGCATTTT. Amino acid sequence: CAWSVGGYSNQPQHF.

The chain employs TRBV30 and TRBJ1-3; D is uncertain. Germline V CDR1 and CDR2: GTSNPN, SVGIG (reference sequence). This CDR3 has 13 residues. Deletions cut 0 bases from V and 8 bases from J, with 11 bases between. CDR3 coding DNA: TGTGCCTGGAGTGTAAACCCTGGTTACACCATATATTTT. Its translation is CAWSVNPGYTIYF. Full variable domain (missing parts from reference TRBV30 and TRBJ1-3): SQTIHQWPATLVQPVGSPLSLECTVEGTSNPNLYWYRQAAGRGLQLLFYSVGIGQISSEVPQNLSASRPQDRQFILSSKKLLLSDSGFYLCAWSVNPGYTIYFGEGSWLTVV.

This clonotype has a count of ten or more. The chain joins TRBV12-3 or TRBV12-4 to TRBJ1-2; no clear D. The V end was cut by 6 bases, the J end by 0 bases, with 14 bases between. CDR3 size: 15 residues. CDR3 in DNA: TGTGCCAGCAGCTGGGAGGTGTCCACTAACTATGGCTACACCTTC. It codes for CASSWEVSTNYGYTF.

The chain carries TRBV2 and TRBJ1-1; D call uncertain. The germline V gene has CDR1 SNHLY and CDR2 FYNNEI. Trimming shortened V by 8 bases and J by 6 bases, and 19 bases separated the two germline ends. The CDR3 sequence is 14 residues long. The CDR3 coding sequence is TGTGCCAGCGGCGCCGGAGTCGGGGTTCCTGAAGCTTTCTTT. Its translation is CASGAGVGVPEAFF.

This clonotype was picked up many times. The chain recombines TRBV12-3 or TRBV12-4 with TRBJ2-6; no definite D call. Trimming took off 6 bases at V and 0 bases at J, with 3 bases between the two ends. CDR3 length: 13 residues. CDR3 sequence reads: CASRVSGANVLTF. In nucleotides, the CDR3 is TGTGCCAGCAGGGTCTCTGGGGCCAACGTCCTGACTTTC.

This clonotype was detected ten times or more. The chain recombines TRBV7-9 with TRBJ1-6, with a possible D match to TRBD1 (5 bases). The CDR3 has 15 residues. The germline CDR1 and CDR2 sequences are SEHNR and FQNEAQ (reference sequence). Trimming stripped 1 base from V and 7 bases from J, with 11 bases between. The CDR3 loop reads CASSLVSGGNSPLHF. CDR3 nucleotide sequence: TGTGCCAGCAGCTTAGTCTCGGGGGGAAATTCACCCCTCCACTTT.

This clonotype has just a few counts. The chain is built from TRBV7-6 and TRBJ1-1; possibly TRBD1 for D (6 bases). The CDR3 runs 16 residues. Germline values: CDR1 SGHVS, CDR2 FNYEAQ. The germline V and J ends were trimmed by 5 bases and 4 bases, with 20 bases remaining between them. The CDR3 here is CASSHWEPGEATEAFF. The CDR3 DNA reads TGTGCCAGCAGCCACTGGGAGCCAGGGGAAGCCACTGAAGCTTTCTTT.

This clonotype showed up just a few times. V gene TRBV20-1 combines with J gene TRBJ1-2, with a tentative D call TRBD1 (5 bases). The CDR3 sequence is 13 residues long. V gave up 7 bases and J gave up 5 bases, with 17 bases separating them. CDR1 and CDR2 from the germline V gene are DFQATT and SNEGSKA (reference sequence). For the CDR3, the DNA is TGCAGTGAAGTCGCAGGGTGGACATATGGCTACACCTTC. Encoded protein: CSEVAGWTYGYTF.

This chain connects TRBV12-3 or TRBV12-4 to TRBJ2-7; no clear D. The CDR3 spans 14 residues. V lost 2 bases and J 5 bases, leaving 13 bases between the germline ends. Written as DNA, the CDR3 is TGTGCCAGCAGTTTACTGGTGAACGGCGACGAGCAGTACTTC. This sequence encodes CASSLLVNGDEQYF.

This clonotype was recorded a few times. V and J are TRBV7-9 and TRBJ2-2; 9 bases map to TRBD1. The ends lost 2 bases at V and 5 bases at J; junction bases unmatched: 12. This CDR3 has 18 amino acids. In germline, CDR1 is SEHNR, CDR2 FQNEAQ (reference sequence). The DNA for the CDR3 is TGTGCCAGCAGCTTAAGCTCCGTGGGACAGGGAACTACCGGGGAGCTGTTTTTT. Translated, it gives CASSLSSVGQGTTGELFF.

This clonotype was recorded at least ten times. The CDR3, as DNA: TGTGCCAGCAGTCGAGGTTATGGAGGGACAGGGGAGAACACTGAAGCTTTCTTT. Translation: CASSRGYGGTGENTEAFF. The V gene is TRBV2, the J gene TRBJ1-1; TRBD1 aligns across 10 bases. Looked up from germline, CDR1 is SNHLY and CDR2 is FYNNEI. J lost 1 base, V lost 5 bases, and 13 bases had no gene match. The CDR3 contains 18 residues.

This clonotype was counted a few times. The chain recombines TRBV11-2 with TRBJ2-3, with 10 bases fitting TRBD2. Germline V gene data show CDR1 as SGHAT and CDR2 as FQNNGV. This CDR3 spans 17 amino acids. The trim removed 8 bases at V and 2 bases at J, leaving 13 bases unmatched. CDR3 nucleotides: TGTGCCAGCTCCCCCATCCCCGGGACTAGCGACACAGATACGCAGTATTTT. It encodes CASSPIPGTSDTDTQYF.

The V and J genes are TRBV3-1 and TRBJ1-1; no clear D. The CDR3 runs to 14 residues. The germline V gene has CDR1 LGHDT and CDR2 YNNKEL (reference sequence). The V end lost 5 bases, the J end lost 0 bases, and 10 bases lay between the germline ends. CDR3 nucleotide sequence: TGTGCCAGCAGCAAACAGAGCATGAACACTGAAGCTTTCTTT. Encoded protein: CASSKQSMNTEAFF.

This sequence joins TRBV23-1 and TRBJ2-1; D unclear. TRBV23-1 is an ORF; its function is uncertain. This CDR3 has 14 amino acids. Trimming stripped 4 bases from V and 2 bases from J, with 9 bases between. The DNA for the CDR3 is TGCGCCAGCAGTCCCCCAGCCGCCTACAATGAGCAGTTCTTC. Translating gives CASSPPAAYNEQFF.

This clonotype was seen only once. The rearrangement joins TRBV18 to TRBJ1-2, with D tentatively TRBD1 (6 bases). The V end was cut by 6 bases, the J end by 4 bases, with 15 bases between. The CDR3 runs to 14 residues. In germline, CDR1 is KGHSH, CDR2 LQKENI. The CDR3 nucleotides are TGTGCCAGCTCGCGCCGGGACAAAATCTATGGCTACACCTTC. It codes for CASSRRDKIYGYTF.

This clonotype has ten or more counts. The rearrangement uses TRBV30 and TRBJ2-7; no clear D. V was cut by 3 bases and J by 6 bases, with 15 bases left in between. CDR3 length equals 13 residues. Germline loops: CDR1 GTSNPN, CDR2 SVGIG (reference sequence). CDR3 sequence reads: CAWRISRLSEQYF. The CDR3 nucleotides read TGTGCCTGGAGGATCTCCAGGCTCAGCGAGCAGTACTTC.

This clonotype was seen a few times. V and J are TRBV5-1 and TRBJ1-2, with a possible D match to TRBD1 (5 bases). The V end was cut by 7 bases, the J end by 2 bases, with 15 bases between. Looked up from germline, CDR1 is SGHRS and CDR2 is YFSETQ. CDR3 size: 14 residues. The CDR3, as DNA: TGCGCCAGCGGCCGGGACGGATTAAACTATGGCTACACCTTC. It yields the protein CASGRDGLNYGYTF.

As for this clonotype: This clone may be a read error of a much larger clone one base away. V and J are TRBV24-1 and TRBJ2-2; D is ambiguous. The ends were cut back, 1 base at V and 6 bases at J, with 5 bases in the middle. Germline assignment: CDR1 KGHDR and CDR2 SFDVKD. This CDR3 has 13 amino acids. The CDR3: CATSDFVAGELFF. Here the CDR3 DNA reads TGTGCCACCAGTGATTTCGTCGCCGGGGAGCTGTTTTTT.

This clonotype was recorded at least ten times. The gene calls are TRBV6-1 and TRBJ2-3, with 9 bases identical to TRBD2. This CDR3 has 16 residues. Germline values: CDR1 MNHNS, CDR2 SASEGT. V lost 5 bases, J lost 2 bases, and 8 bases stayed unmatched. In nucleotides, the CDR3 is TGTGCCAGCAGTCGATCTATAGCGGGAGCCACAGATACGCAGTATTTT. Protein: CASSRSIAGATDTQYF.

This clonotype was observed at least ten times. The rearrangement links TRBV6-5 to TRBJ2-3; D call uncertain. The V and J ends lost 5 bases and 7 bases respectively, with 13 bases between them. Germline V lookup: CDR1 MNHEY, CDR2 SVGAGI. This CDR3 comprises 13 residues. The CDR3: CASSRTYLNTQYF. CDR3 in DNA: TGTGCCAGCAGTCGAACCTACTTGAATACGCAGTATTTT.

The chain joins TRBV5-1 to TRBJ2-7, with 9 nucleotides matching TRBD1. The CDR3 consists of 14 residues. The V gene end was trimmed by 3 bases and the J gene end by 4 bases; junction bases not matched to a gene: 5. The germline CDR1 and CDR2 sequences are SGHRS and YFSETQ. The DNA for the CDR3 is TGCGCCAGCAGCTCCGGGACAGGGTTTTACGAGCAGTACTTC. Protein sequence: CASSSGTGFYEQYF.

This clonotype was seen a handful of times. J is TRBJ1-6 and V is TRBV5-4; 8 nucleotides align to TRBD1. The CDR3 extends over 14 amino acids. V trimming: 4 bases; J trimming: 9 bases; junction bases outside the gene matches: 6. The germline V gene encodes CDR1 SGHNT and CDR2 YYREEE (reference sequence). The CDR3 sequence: CASSGRGLGSPLHF. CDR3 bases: TGTGCCAGCAGCGGCAGGGGGCTGGGTTCACCCCTCCACTTT.

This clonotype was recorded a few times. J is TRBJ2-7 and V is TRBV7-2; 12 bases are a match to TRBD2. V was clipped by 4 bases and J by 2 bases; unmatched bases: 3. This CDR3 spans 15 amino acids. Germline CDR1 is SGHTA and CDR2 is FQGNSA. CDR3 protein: CASSSLAGGPYEQYF. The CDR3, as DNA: TGTGCCAGCAGCTCACTAGCGGGGGGACCCTACGAGCAGTACTTC.

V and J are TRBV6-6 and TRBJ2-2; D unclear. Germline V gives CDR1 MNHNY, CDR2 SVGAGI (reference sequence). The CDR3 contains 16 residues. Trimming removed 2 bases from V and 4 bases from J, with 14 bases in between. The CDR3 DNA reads TGTGCCAGCAGTTACCGCGTCGGGCGGAGCACCGGGGAGCTGTTTTTT. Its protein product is CASSYRVGRSTGELFF.